Following are 18 T cell receptor beta chains from one sample sequenced in a study of neoadjuvant nivolumab and ipilimumab in lung cancer. The data were produced by immunoSEQ multiplex PCR, yet TCRdb's version contains in-frame clones alone and is incomplete. The table includes about 25,000 clones, more than 75% detected once. The material sequenced was tumor tissue, taken after neoadjuvant nivolumab, alone or with ipilimumab, at or shortly before surgery. The receptor source for this set is an adult with non-small cell lung cancer.

This clone was recorded once. V usage is TRBV5-6 and J usage is TRBJ1-1; D not resolved. CDR3 length: 13 residues. The germline CDR1 and CDR2 sequences are SGHDT and YYEEEE. Trimming took off 4 bases at V and 7 bases at J, with 14 bases between the two ends. Here the CDR3 reads CASSTKVVLEAFF. DNA of the CDR3: TGTGCCAGCAGCACGAAAGTAGTCCTTGAAGCTTTCTTT.

This sequence joins TRBV28 and TRBJ2-5, with D possibly being TRBD1 (6 bases). Germline CDR1 reads MDHEN; CDR2 reads SYDVKM. The CDR3 covers 12 residues. V was trimmed by 8 bases and J by 5 bases, leaving 12 bases between them. This CDR3 is CASLQGGETQYF. CDR3 DNA: TGTGCCAGCCTACAGGGCGGGGAGACCCAGTACTTC. The variable domain in full, completed from reference TRBV28 and TRBJ2-5, reads DVKVTQSSRYLVKRTGEKVFLECVQDMDHENMFWYRQDPGLGLRLIYFSYDVKMKEKGDIPEGYSVSREKKERFSLILESASTNQTSMYLCASLQGGETQYFGPGTRLLVL.

This clone was seen just once. The CDR3 reads CASSLVASGNTGELFF. CDR3 coding DNA: TGCGCCAGCAGCTTGGTAGCTAGCGGTAACACCGGGGAGCTGTTTTTT. The chain links TRBV5-1 to TRBJ2-2; 7 positions agree with TRBD2. V gave up 0 bases and J gave up 2 bases; unmatched junction bases: 4. This CDR3 region has 16 residues. CDR1 SGHRS and CDR2 YFSETQ come from the germline V gene. Full variable domain (missing parts from reference TRBV5-1 and TRBJ2-2): KAGVTQTPRYLIKTRGQQVTLSCSPISGHRSVSWYQQTPGQGLQFLFEYFSETQRNKGNFPGRFSGRQFSNSRSEMNVSTLELGDSALYLCASSLVASGNTGELFFGEGSRLTVL.

J is TRBJ2-7 and V is TRBV2; D is ambiguous. In germline, CDR1 is SNHLY, CDR2 FYNNEI. The CDR3 covers 14 residues. With 6 bases removed from V and 3 bases from J, the gap between germline ends came to 15 bases. The CDR3 spells CASSDNLDLYEQYF. The CDR3 nucleotides are TGTGCCAGCAGCGACAACCTGGACCTCTACGAGCAGTACTTC.

This chain connects TRBV18 to TRBJ2-1; 15 bases fit TRBD2. V shed 0 bases and J 5 bases; nucleotides not matched to a gene: 8. The germline V gene has CDR1 KGHSH and CDR2 LQKENI. This CDR3 is built from 19 residues. The CDR3 reads CASSPPGLAGGLKHNEQFF. DNA for the CDR3: TGTGCCAGCTCACCACCGGGACTAGCGGGAGGCCTGAAGCACAATGAGCAGTTCTTC. Drawing the rest from reference TRBV18 and TRBJ2-1, the complete variable domain is NAGVMQNPRHLVRRRGQEARLRCSPMKGHSHVYWYRQLPEEGLKFMVYLQKENIIDESGMPKERFSAEFPKEGPSILRIQQVVRGDSAAYFCASSPPGLAGGLKHNEQFFGPGTRLTVL.

This clone was observed once. This chain joins TRBV7-2 and TRBJ1-2; D is unresolved. The CDR3 length is 13 residues. Trimming took off 3 bases at V and 0 bases at J, with 5 bases between the two ends. CDR1 is SGHTA, CDR2 FQGNSA, per germline. CDR3 region: CASSFLANYGYTF. In DNA form, the CDR3 reads TGTGCCAGCAGCTTTTTAGCTAACTATGGCTACACCTTC.

This chain uses TRBV30 with TRBJ2-7; D not certain. The V gene lost 4 bases and the J gene lost 2 bases, with 9 bases spanning the gap. The germline V gene has CDR1 GTSNPN and CDR2 SVGIG (reference sequence). The CDR3 totals 12 residues. CDR3 sequence reads: CAWKNGAYEQYF. The CDR3 DNA is TGTGCCTGGAAAAACGGCGCCTACGAGCAGTACTTC.

The V and J genes are TRBV7-9 and TRBJ2-1; D gene ambiguous. The CDR3 loop spans 12 amino acids. Germline CDR1 SEHNR, CDR2 FQNEAQ (reference sequence). Trimming pared 3 bases from V and 6 bases from J, leaving 6 bases between. The DNA for the CDR3 is TGTGCCAGCAGCTTCCGACCCAATGAGCAGTTCTTC. It encodes CASSFRPNEQFF.

CDR3 protein: CASSKRLNTEAFF. In DNA, the CDR3 is TGTGCCAGCTCAAAAAGATTGAACACTGAAGCTTTCTTT. The chain combines TRBV18 with TRBJ1-1; the D is unclear. The CDR3 consists of 13 residues. CDR1 is KGHSH, CDR2 LQKENI, per germline. Trimming left V 5 bases short and J 0 bases short, with 7 bases between.

This clone turned up a few times. The chain is built from TRBV28 and TRBJ2-2; D gene uncertain. From germline, CDR1 is MDHEN and CDR2 SYDVKM. The V gene lost 3 bases and the J gene lost 6 bases, with 26 bases spanning the gap. This CDR3 is built from 19 residues. The CDR3 loop reads CASSFPVRTAVRTPGELFF. CDR3 DNA: TGTGCCAGCAGTTTCCCAGTTCGGACGGCGGTACGAACCCCCGGGGAGCTGTTTTTT.

V gene TRBV5-1 combines with J gene TRBJ2-7, with D tentatively TRBD1 (5 bases). CDR3 length: 13 amino acids. The germline V gene has CDR1 SGHRS and CDR2 YFSETQ. Trimming stripped 3 bases from V and 0 bases from J, with 7 bases between. This CDR3 is CASSYDSSYEQYF. The CDR3 nucleotides read TGCGCCAGCAGCTACGACAGCTCCTACGAGCAGTACTTC.

The rearrangement uses TRBV11-2 and TRBJ2-3; D gene unclear. Germline V CDR1 and CDR2: SGHAT, FQNNGV. Trimming cost V 9 bases and J 2 bases, with 12 bases left between them. The CDR3 consists of 13 residues. CDR3 amino acids: CASGPRITDTQYF. The CDR3, as DNA: TGTGCCAGTGGACCAAGGATCACAGATACGCAGTATTTT.

The gene calls are TRBV2 and TRBJ1-5; a possible D gene is TRBD1 (5 bases). Germline loops: CDR1 SNHLY, CDR2 FYNNEI. Trimming removed 6 bases from V and 2 bases from J, with 8 bases in between. The CDR3 is made up of 13 amino acids. CDR3 residues: CASRGDGNQPQHF. CDR3 bases: TGTGCCAGCAGGGGGGACGGCAATCAGCCCCAGCATTTT. The full variable domain, in which reference TRBV2 and TRBJ1-5 provide the parts outside the CDR3, is EPEVTQTPSHQVTQMGQEVILRCVPISNHLYFYWYRQILGQKVEFLVSFYNNEISEKSEIFDDQFSVERPDGSNFTLKIRSTKLEDSAMYFCASRGDGNQPQHFGDGTRLSIL.

The sample holds one count of this clone. The chain uses TRBV5-4 and TRBJ2-5, with D possibly TRBD2 on 7 matching bases. CDR1 is SGHNT, CDR2 YYREEE, per germline (reference sequence). The CDR3 consists of 19 residues. Trimming shortened V by 4 bases and J by 4 bases, and 29 bases separated the two germline ends. This chain's CDR3 is CASSPTLRGRGAEGETQYF. CDR3 nucleotide sequence: TGTGCCAGCAGCCCAACCCTCCGGGGTCGGGGGGCGGAGGGAGAGACCCAGTACTTC.

V usage is TRBV27 and J usage is TRBJ2-7; 9 nucleotides align to TRBD1. This CDR3 is built from 14 residues. V trimming: 6 bases; J trimming: 4 bases; junction bases outside the gene matches: 7. Germline V gene data show CDR1 as MNHEY and CDR2 as SMNVEV (reference sequence). The CDR3 sequence is CASRNDRGRYEQYF. CDR3 nucleotide sequence: TGTGCCAGCAGAAACGACAGGGGGAGGTACGAGCAGTACTTC.

Concerning this clone itself: A junction end diverges from the germline sequence, so it may reflect a read error. This rearrangement joins TRBV7-7 to TRBJ1-5; D unresolved. The CDR3 is made up of 13 amino acids. Germline V lookup: CDR1 SSHAT, CDR2 FNYEAQ (reference sequence). CDR3 nucleotide sequence: TGTGCTAGCAGCTTAGCCCCAGGACAGCCCCAGCATTTT. Its protein is CASSLAPGQPQHF.

The chain links TRBV28 to TRBJ2-5; 9 positions agree with TRBD2. The CDR3 loop spans 17 amino acids. Germline CDR1 reads MDHEN; CDR2 reads SYDVKM. With 2 bases clipped from V and 5 bases from J, the junction kept 12 bases outside the gene matches. The DNA for the CDR3 is TGTGCCAGCAGTTTAGAACTAGCGGGTCAGTTGGGGGAGACCCAGTACTTC. This sequence encodes CASSLELAGQLGETQYF.

The chain links TRBV6-5 to TRBJ1-1, with 8 bases identical to TRBD1. The CDR3 spans 14 residues. CDR1 is MNHEY and CDR2 is SVGAGI in the germline V gene. V lost 8 bases, J lost 1 base, and 6 bases stayed unmatched. The CDR3 bases are TGTGCCAGCTTAGAGACAGGGGCGAACACTGAAGCTTTCTTT. Translation: CASLETGANTEAFF.